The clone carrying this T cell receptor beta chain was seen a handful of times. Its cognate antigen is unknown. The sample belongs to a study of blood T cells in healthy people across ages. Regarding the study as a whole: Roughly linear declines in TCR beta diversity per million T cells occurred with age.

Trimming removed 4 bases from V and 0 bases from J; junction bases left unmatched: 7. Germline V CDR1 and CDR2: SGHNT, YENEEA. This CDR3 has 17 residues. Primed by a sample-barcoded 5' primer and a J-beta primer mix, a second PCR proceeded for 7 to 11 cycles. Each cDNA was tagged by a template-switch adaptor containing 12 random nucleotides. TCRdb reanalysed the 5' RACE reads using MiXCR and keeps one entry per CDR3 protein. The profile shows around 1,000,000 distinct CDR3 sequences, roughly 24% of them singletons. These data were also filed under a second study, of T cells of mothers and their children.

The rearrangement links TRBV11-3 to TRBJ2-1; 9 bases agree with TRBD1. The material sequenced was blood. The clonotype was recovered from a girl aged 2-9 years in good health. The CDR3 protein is CASSSGQGRGSYNEQFF. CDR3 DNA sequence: TGTGCCAGCAGCTCGGGACAGGGAAGGGGCTCCTACAATGAGCAGTTCTTC.